These 12 T cell receptor beta chains share one sample of origin, sequenced in a study of CD8+CD57+ T cells in acquired aplastic anemia. According to the study, genomic DNA was the template for TCR beta VDJ and CDR3 profiling. TCRdb reprocessed the reads via MiXCR and lists one record per CDR3 protein. The repertoire includes around 200,000 distinct CDR3 sequences, around 50% of them detected once, and about an eighth sits in the top ten. All patients picked for sequencing had shown, by flow cytometry, an expansion of CD8+CD57+ cells. The sample was sorted CD4+, CD8+, or CD8+CD57+ T cells (not recorded which) from PBMCs. These receptors originate from a human donor with aplastic anemia.

The CDR3 sequence: CSVEPSGSWADTQYF. The CDR3 nucleotides are TGCAGCGTTGAACCTAGCGGATCTTGGGCAGATACGCAGTATTTT. V is TRBV29-1 and J is TRBJ2-3, with 7 bases fitting TRBD2. This CDR3 is 15 amino acids long. V was pared by 2 bases and J by 4 bases, with 9 bases of the junction left unmatched. Germline values: CDR1 SQVTM, CDR2 ANQGSEA.

In nucleotides, the CDR3 is TGTGCCAGCAGTGCCCGGAATGAGCAGTTCTTC. Protein product: CASSARNEQFF. The rearrangement links TRBV2 to TRBJ2-1; D ambiguous. Germline V lookup: CDR1 SNHLY, CDR2 FYNNEI. The CDR3 runs to 11 residues. Trimming took 4 bases from V and 7 from J, leaving 5 bases between them.

A few counts support this clonotype. This chain links TRBV4-2 with TRBJ1-4, with 7 bases fitting TRBD1. The CDR3 runs 16 residues. Germline trimming cut 1 base from V and 0 bases from J; bases unmatched to any gene: 2. Germline V CDR1 and CDR2: LGHNA, YNFKEQ. CDR3 nucleotide sequence: TGTGCCAGCAGCCAAGCAGGGGGACCAACTAATGAAAAACTGTTTTTT. Its protein is CASSQAGGPTNEKLFF.

A note on this clonotype: A read error may explain this, as a much larger clone is one base away. As the CDR3 is not closed by the conserved phenylalanine or tryptophan, this likely results from a read error. The chain has TRBV12-3 or TRBV12-4 and TRBJ1-2; D is unresolved. Between the trimmed V and J ends, which lost 6 bases and 7 bases, there was a span of 18 bases. The CDR3 extends over 14 amino acids. This chain's CDR3 is CASRYRVGTLGYTS. The CDR3 DNA reads TGTGCCAGCAGATATAGAGTAGGAACTCTTGGCTACACCTCC.

This clonotype has only a few counts. The genes are TRBV2 and TRBJ1-1; maybe TRBD1 (6 bases). Germline V gene sequence: CDR1 SNHLY, CDR2 FYNNEI. The CDR3 totals 13 residues. The V end lost 6 bases, the J end lost 2 bases, and 10 bases lay between the germline ends. The CDR3 here is CASSGTLNTEAFF. The CDR3 DNA follows: TGTGCCAGCAGCGGGACACTCAACACTGAAGCTTTCTTT.

The chain couples TRBV29-1 to TRBJ2-5, with 9 bases matching TRBD2. Per germline, CDR1 SQVTM and CDR2 ANQGSEA. This CDR3 spans 15 amino acids. Trimming removed 3 bases from V and 0 bases from J; junction bases left unmatched: 5. The CDR3 is CSVDGSGGDQETQYF. CDR3 DNA sequence: TGCAGCGTTGATGGTAGCGGGGGCGACCAAGAGACCCAGTACTTC.

The chain recombines TRBV7-3 with TRBJ2-1, with D maybe TRBD2 (5 bases). The V gene's germline CDR1 is SGHTA and CDR2 FQGTGA. The CDR3 covers 16 residues. Trimming took off 1 base at V and 6 bases at J, with 16 bases between the two ends. The DNA for the CDR3 is TGTGCCAGCAGCTTAAAAGTCGGGCGGGCAGGCAATGAGCAGTTCTTC. Translated, it gives CASSLKVGRAGNEQFF.

V gene TRBV2 combines with J gene TRBJ1-2; D unresolved. The germline V gene has CDR1 SNHLY and CDR2 FYNNEI. The CDR3 is made up of 13 amino acids. Trimming took 3 bases from V and 6 from J, leaving 11 bases between them. This CDR3 is CASSEWDGNGYTF. CDR3 nucleotide sequence: TGTGCCAGCAGTGAGTGGGATGGAAATGGCTACACCTTC.

The V gene is TRBV29-1, the J gene TRBJ1-1; D remains ambiguous. CDR3 size: 13 residues. V lost 3 bases to trimming and J lost 0 bases, with 8 bases between them. Germline-derived CDR1 and CDR2 are SQVTM and ANQGSEA. DNA of the CDR3: TGCAGCGTTGATGGGGATCTGAACACTGAAGCTTTCTTT. This encodes CSVDGDLNTEAFF. Full variable domain (remainder filled in from reference TRBV29-1 and TRBJ1-1): SAVISQKPSRDICQRGTSLTIQCQVDSQVTMMFWYRQQPGQSLTLIATANQGSEATYESGFVIDKFPISRPNLTFSTLTVSNMSPEDSSIYLCSVDGDLNTEAFFGQGTRLTVV.

CDR3 DNA: TGTGCCAGCAGTTTACTCCCCCCTAGCGGGATGATGTCTAGCACAGATACGCAGTATTTT. Translated: CASSLLPPSGMMSSTDTQYF. V is TRBV12-3 or TRBV12-4 and J is TRBJ2-3; 9 bases match TRBD2. Trimming cost V 2 bases and J 0 bases; bases outside gene matches: 15. This CDR3 contains 20 residues.

The chain carries TRBV24-1 and TRBJ1-1; 9 bases are a match to TRBD1. The length of the CDR3 is 15 residues. The V gene end was trimmed by 4 bases and the J gene end by 3 bases; junction bases not matched to a gene: 5. Germline CDR1 reads KGHDR; CDR2 reads SFDVKD. The CDR3 is CATSETGGKDTEAFF. As DNA, the CDR3 is TGTGCCACCAGTGAAACAGGGGGCAAGGACACTGAAGCTTTCTTT.

The V and J genes are TRBV10-1 and TRBJ2-7; the D call may be TRBD1 or TRBD2 (5 bases each). The CDR3 contains 15 residues. Trimming took 0 bases from V and 3 from J, leaving 12 bases between them. Germline values: CDR1 WNHNN, CDR2 SYGVQD (reference sequence). The CDR3 sequence: CASSESGTHYYEQYF. The CDR3 region has the DNA TGCGCCAGCAGTGAGTCGGGGACCCATTACTACGAGCAGTACTTC.